These 5 T cell receptor beta chains were all obtained from the same sample, sequenced in a study of PD-1 and CTLA-4 blockade in melanoma. Measured with immunoSEQ multiplex PCR; TCRdb has only the in-frame clones, and not every one. Of 7,000 to 9,000 clones in the sample, 80% were seen once. This sample comprised CD8+ T cells from peripheral blood, obtained before anti-PD-1 treatment. These receptors were taken from a human donor with melanoma.

The chain recombines TRBV3-1 (or the pseudogene TRBV3-2) with TRBJ1-2; 8 bases are a match to TRBD1. Trimming took 4 bases from V and 4 from J; bases not matched to a gene: 8. The CDR3 runs to 15 residues. Germline CDR1 reads LGHDT; CDR2 reads YNNKEL (reference sequence). The CDR3 here is CASSPLTGVGYGYTF. The CDR3, as DNA: TGTGCCAGCAGCCCCTTGACAGGGGTTGGCTATGGCTACACCTTC.

This rearrangement joins TRBV6-2 or TRBV6-3 to TRBJ1-2; D is unresolved. Germline V gene sequence: CDR1 MNHEY, CDR2 SVGEGT. This CDR3 has 11 amino acids. The V end was cut by 4 bases, the J end by 2 bases, with 2 bases between. The CDR3 spells CASSWNYGYTF. The CDR3 DNA reads TGTGCCAGCAGTTGGAACTATGGCTACACCTTC.

The CDR3 region is CASSPGGTDTQYF. The CDR3 DNA reads TGTGCCAGCAGCCCCGGGGGCACAGATACGCAGTATTTT. This sequence joins TRBV7-8 and TRBJ2-3; D is perhaps TRBD2 (5 bases). Germline CDR1 SGHVS, CDR2 FQNEAQ. Trimming took off 5 bases at V and 1 base at J, with 7 bases between the two ends. The CDR3 spans 13 residues.

CDR3: CASSQDLGEWLYF. The DNA of the CDR3 is TGTGCCAGCAGCCAAGATTTGGGGGAGTGGCTGTACTTC. This chain connects TRBV14 to TRBJ2-7; the D gene could be TRBD1 or TRBD2 (5 bases each). This CDR3 region has 13 residues. CDR1 is SGHDN and CDR2 is FVKESK in the germline V gene. V was pared by 0 bases and J by 12 bases, with 15 bases between.

The chain couples TRBV6-5 to TRBJ1-1; D remains unclear. V was clipped by 2 bases and J by 3 bases, with 7 bases between them. The germline V gene encodes CDR1 MNHEY and CDR2 SVGAGI. This CDR3 spans 13 amino acids. The CDR3 reads CASSYGVDTEAFF. The CDR3 coding sequence is TGTGCCAGCAGTTACGGGGTTGACACTGAAGCTTTCTTT.